This T cell receptor beta chain stems from a study of human T cells and chemical hapten exposure. Turning to the study itself: Patients got weekly scalp diphenylcyclopropenone doses over the approximately 24-week study. Study findings and constraints: There were significantly more large CDR3 similarity clusters among expanded TCRs than among controls.

There are many counts of this clonotype. As yet, its antigen is unknown. V was cut by 6 bases and J by 9 bases, with 15 bases left in between. This CDR3 spans 14 amino acids. Germline V gene data show CDR1 as MNHEY and CDR2 as SVGAGI. Each CDR3 protein gets one entry after TCRdb re-called the RACE reads with MiXCR. The data contain 350,000 to 400,000 distinct CDR3 sequences, 4.5% to 6% of them singletons. Indicated time point: pre-sensitization, week 0. Sample treatment: therapeutic diphenylcyclopropenone sensitization with weekly scalp DPC. The receptor comes from a woman aged 45-65 years with alopecia areata. Some clones in this sample may be carry-over from other donors' samples. The sample here was whole blood, taken in connection with sensitization to the hapten diphenylcyclopropenone (DPC). The gene calls are TRBV6-5 and TRBJ1-6, with a weak D call TRBD1 (5 bases). The CDR3 nucleotides are TGTGCCAGCAGGGGGGGAATGAGGGCTTCACCCCTCCACTTT. Its protein is CASRGGMRASPLHF.